These 11 T cell receptor beta chains were all obtained from the same sample, sequenced in a study of control samples from healthy donors and cancer patients. Libraries were prepared by immunoSEQ multiplex PCR; TCRdb keeps only in-frame clonotypes and omits some of them. The data hold 400,000 to 450,000 clones, with 80% to 95% observed a single time. The specimen sequenced was PBMCs. These receptors were taken from a man in his forties with head and neck cancer.

Turning to this clone: At the DNA level, this CDR3 is encoded by other sequences in the same sample as well. The chain couples TRBV4-1 to TRBJ2-7; either TRBD1 or TRBD2 may supply D (6 bases each). The CDR3 is made up of 13 amino acids. Per the germline V gene, CDR1 is MGHRA and CDR2 is YSYEKL. Trimming removed 1 base at V and 4 bases at J, with 8 bases between. The CDR3 DNA reads as TGCGCCAGCAGCCAAGTAGGGGGGTACGAGCAGTACTTC. Translated, it gives CASSQVGGYEQYF.

Concerning this clone: The same CDR3 arises from other DNA sequences in this sample as well. J is TRBJ1-2 and V is TRBV12-3 or TRBV12-4; D unclear. The CDR3 runs to 11 residues. Trimming removed 3 bases from V and 7 bases from J, with 6 bases in between. The CDR3 sequence: CASSLEGGYTF. The CDR3, as DNA: TGTGCCAGCAGTTTGGAAGGTGGCTACACCTTC.

CDR3 protein: CASSQDEATYEQYF. The CDR3 DNA follows: TGTGCCAGCAGCCAAGATGAGGCCACCTACGAGCAGTACTTC. The chain links TRBV3-1 (or the pseudogene TRBV3-2) to TRBJ2-7; the D is unclear. This CDR3 contains 14 residues. V lost 0 bases and J lost 2, with 8 bases in between. CDR1 is LGHDT and CDR2 is YNNKEL in the germline V gene (reference sequence).

This chain joins TRBV5-5 and TRBJ2-3; D remains unclear. The CDR3 totals 14 residues. CDR1 and CDR2 (germline): SGHKS, YYEKEE (reference sequence). Trimming left V 4 bases short and J 2 bases short, with 11 bases between. The DNA for the CDR3 is TGTGCCAGCAGCCGCAGAGAGAACACAGATACGCAGTATTTT. Protein product: CASSRRENTDTQYF. The entire variable domain, with the rest obtained from reference TRBV5-5 and TRBJ2-3, is as follows: DAGVTQSPTHLIKTRGQQVTLRCSPISGHKSVSWYQQVLGQGPQFIFQYYEKEERGRGNFPDRFSARQFPNYSSELNVNALLLGDSALYLCASSRRENTDTQYFGPGTRLTVL.

This chain uses TRBV6-5 with TRBJ2-7; TRBD2 agrees at 7 bases. CDR3 length: 14 amino acids. After removal of 5 bases from V and 0 bases from J, the junction contained 4 bases not matched to a gene. Germline CDR1 reads MNHEY; CDR2 reads SVGAGI. The CDR3 nucleotides are TGTGCCAGCAGTCTGACTAGCAACTCCTACGAGCAGTACTTC. Translation gives CASSLTSNSYEQYF.

The chain couples TRBV5-5 to TRBJ2-3; 7 nucleotides agree with TRBD2. Unmatched junction bases numbered 9, after V lost 4 bases and J lost 4 bases. Per the germline V gene, CDR1 is SGHKS and CDR2 is YYEKEE (reference sequence). The CDR3 spans 15 residues. CDR3 sequence: CASSTASGRPDTQYF. CDR3 nucleotide sequence: TGTGCCAGCAGCACCGCTAGCGGTCGGCCAGATACGCAGTATTTT.

This clone was recorded only once. This chain joins TRBV18 and TRBJ2-5; D uncertain. This CDR3 region has 11 residues. V lost 3 bases, J lost 5 bases, and 4 bases lay in between. The V gene's germline CDR1 is KGHSH and CDR2 LQKENI. The CDR3 spells CASSPDETQYF. The CDR3 DNA follows: TGTGCCAGCTCACCTGACGAGACCCAGTACTTC.

The V call is TRBV6-5, the J call TRBJ1-1; tentatively, D is TRBD1 (5 bases). Germline V gene lookup returns CDR1 MNHEY and CDR2 SVGAGI. V lost 7 bases to trimming and J lost 0 bases, with 12 bases between them. There are 14 residues in the CDR3. The CDR3 is CASIRDSLNTEAFF. The CDR3 bases are TGTGCCAGCATTCGTGACAGCCTGAACACTGAAGCTTTCTTT.

The CDR3 protein is CASSLDMGRQLNTEAFF. Here the CDR3 DNA reads TGTGCCAGCAGCTTAGATATGGGCAGGCAGCTGAACACTGAAGCTTTCTTT. This chain joins TRBV7-9 and TRBJ1-1; D unresolved. This CDR3 has 17 amino acids. V lost 1 base and J 0 bases, leaving 15 bases between the germline ends. Germline CDR1 reads SEHNR; CDR2 reads FQNEAQ (reference sequence).

This chain links TRBV5-4 with TRBJ1-2; TRBD1 might be the D (6 bases). Germline V gene data show CDR1 as SGHNT and CDR2 as YYREEE (reference sequence). The CDR3 runs 13 residues. V was trimmed by 6 bases and J by 4 bases, leaving 13 bases between them. In nucleotides, the CDR3 is TGTGCCAGCAACACAGGGTCCAGCTATGGCTACACCTTC. The encoded protein is CASNTGSSYGYTF.

This clone was seen a handful of times. The chain recombines TRBV7-9 with TRBJ2-1, with TRBD2 matching over 11 bases. V gave up 4 bases and J gave up 5 bases; unmatched junction bases: 7. The CDR3 runs 16 residues. Germline V gene sequence: CDR1 SEHNR, CDR2 FQNEAQ (reference sequence). Here the CDR3 DNA reads TGTGCCAGCAGCTCTTCGGGACTAGCGGTTAACAATGAGCAGTTCTTC. This encodes CASSSSGLAVNNEQFF.